This T cell receptor beta chain was documented in a study of a mutant IDH1 vaccine in newly diagnosed glioma. Study-wide context: Each patient was administered eight vaccinations, scheduled in weeks 1, 3, 5, 7, 11, 15, 19 and 23. Every participant had undergone radiotherapy, temozolomide, or both before, and most underwent both.

Time point of the sample: week 5, during vaccination. A single vaccine dose contained 300 ug of mutant IDH1 20-mer peptide, and topical imiquimod was used with it. Astrocytomas that were new, WHO grade 3 or 4, IDH1-mutant and ATRX-lost were present in the donors. Using immunoSEQ multiplex PCR, the repertoire was profiled, and TCRdb retains in-frame clones only, with some absent. In the table there are approximately 51,000 clones, about 77% of which are singletons. This clone has only one observation. No antigen is known for it. Germline V CDR1 and CDR2: SEHNR, FQNEAQ (reference sequence). V was clipped by 5 bases and J by 6 bases; unmatched bases: 10. The CDR3 length is 16 residues.

The clonotype originates from a woman aged 40 to 55 with glioma. The sample was PBMCs, taken from a glioma patient whose treatment included an IDH1 peptide vaccine. This chain joins TRBV7-9 and TRBJ2-1, with 10 bases lining up with TRBD1. This chain's CDR3 is CASSRPDRGRFNEQFF. CDR3 nucleotide sequence: TGTGCCAGCAGCCGCCCCGACAGGGGGCGTTTCAATGAGCAGTTCTTC.